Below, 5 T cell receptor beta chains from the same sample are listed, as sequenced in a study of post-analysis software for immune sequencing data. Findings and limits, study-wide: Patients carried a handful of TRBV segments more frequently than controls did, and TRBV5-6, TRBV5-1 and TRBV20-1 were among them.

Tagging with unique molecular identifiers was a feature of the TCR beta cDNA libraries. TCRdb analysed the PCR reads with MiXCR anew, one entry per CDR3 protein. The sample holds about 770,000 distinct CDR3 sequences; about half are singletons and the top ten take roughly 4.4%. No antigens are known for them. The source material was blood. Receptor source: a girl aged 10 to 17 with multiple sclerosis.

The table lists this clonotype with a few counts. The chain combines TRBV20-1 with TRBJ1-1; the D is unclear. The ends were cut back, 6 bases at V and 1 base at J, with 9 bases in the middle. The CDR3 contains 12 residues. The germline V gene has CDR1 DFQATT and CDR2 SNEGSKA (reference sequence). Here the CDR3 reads CSARTPNTEAFF. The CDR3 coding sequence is TGCAGTGCAAGGACCCCGAACACTGAAGCTTTCTTT.

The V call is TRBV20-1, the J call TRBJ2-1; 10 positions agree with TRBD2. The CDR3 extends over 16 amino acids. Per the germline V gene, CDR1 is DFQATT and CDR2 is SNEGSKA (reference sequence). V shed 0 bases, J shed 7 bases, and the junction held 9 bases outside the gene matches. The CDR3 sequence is CSARDRASGRPNEQFF. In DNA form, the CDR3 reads TGCAGTGCTAGAGATAGGGCTAGCGGGAGACCAAATGAGCAGTTCTTC.

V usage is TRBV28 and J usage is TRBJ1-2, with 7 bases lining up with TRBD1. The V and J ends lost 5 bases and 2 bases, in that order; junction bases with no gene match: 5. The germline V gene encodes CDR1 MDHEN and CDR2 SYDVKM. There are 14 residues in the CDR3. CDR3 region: CASSPRQGNYGYTF. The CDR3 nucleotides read TGTGCCAGCAGTCCGCGACAGGGAAACTATGGCTACACCTTC.

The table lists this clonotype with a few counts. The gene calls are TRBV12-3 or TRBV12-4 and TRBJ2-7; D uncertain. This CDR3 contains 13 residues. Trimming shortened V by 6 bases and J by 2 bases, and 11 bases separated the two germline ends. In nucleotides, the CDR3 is TGTGCCAGCAGCCAACGTTTCGCCTACGAGCAGTACTTC. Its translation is CASSQRFAYEQYF.

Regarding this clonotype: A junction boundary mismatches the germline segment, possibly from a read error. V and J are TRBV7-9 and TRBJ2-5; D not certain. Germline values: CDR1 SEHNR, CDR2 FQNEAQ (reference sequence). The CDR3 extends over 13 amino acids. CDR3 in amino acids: CASSPPAVESQYF. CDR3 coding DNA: TGTGCCAGCAGCCCCCCTGCAGTAGAGTCCCAGTACTTC.